This TCR beta chain was found in a study of CD8+CD57+ T cells in acquired aplastic anemia. Looking at the study overall: As sequenced from healthy donors, CD4+ cells averaged approximately 11 million reads.

This clonotype has a count of ten or more. Profiling of TCR beta VDJ combinations and CDR3 sequences used genomic DNA as template. MiXCR, run by TCRdb on the reads, gives a single entry per CDR3 protein. The sample contains 100,000 to 120,000 distinct CDR3 sequences, under 60% of which appear only once. The CDR3 totals 17 residues. V shed 2 bases and J 3 bases; nucleotides not matched to a gene: 5. In germline, CDR1 is SGHRS, CDR2 YFSETQ. The sequence was collected from a human donor in good health, serving as a control. Material for sequencing was sorted CD4+, CD8+, or CD8+CD57+ T cells (not recorded which) from PBMCs. The chain recombines TRBV5-1 with TRBJ2-1, with 13 bases identical to TRBD2. DNA of the CDR3: TGCGCCAGCAGCTTAGAAGGGACTAGCGGGGACTACAATGAGCAGTTCTTC. This codes for CASSLEGTSGDYNEQFF. Looking up the rest from reference TRBV5-1 and TRBJ2-1 gives the full variable domain: KAGVTQTPRYLIKTRGQQVTLSCSPISGHRSVSWYQQTPGQGLQFLFEYFSETQRNKGNFPGRFSGRQFSNSRSEMNVSTLELGDSALYLCASSLEGTSGDYNEQFFGPGTRLTVL.